The 26 T cell receptor beta chains in this list originate from one sample, sequenced in a study of T cell repertoires in cytomegalovirus infection. TCRdb ran MiXCR on the reads and lists one entry per CDR3 protein. The sample has about 920,000 distinct CDR3 sequences, about 33% seen once. Their cognate antigens are unknown. The sample was cultured CD8+ T cells from PBMCs, taken from culture after CMV antigen stimulation. Every receptor here comes from a human donor in good health (CMV status not recorded). Some clones in this sample may be carry-over from other donors' samples.

This clonotype appeared a few times. The chain is built from TRBV5-6 and TRBJ1-2; D gene unclear. Trimming took off 2 bases at V and 6 bases at J, with 14 bases between the two ends. The CDR3 runs 14 residues. Per germline, CDR1 SGHDT and CDR2 YYEEEE. The CDR3 is CASSFEWTPNGYTF. The CDR3 bases are TGTGCCAGCAGCTTTGAGTGGACGCCAAATGGCTACACCTTC.

The CDR3 region has the DNA TGTGCCAGCTCATTGGGTGAGGGCTACGAGCAGTACTTC. Translating gives CASSLGEGYEQYF. The V call is TRBV7-8, the J call TRBJ2-7, with D perhaps TRBD2 (5 bases). V lost 8 bases to trimming and J lost 3 bases, with 14 bases between them. In germline, CDR1 is SGHVS, CDR2 FQNEAQ. CDR3 length equals 13 residues.

This chain uses TRBV20-1 with TRBJ2-1, with 9 positions matching TRBD2. Germline CDR1 DFQATT, CDR2 SNEGSKA (reference sequence). V dropped 0 bases and J dropped 2; count of bases not matched to a gene: 8. CDR3 length: 17 residues. The DNA for the CDR3 is TGCAGTGCTAGAGATAGGCTAGCGGGGAGTACCTACAATGAGCAGTTCTTC. Translating gives CSARDRLAGSTYNEQFF.

The chain links TRBV6-1 to TRBJ1-2; 7 bases map to TRBD1. Losses at the gene ends were 5 bases for V and 5 bases for J; bases not matched to a gene: 8. CDR1 and CDR2 from the germline V gene are MNHNS and SASEGT. The CDR3 extends over 14 amino acids. The CDR3 loop is CASSPWDSRYGYTF. The CDR3 DNA is TGTGCCAGCAGTCCGTGGGACAGCAGATATGGCTACACCTTC.

The genes are TRBV6-5 and TRBJ2-3; 11 nucleotides align to TRBD2. CDR3 length: 17 amino acids. CDR1 is MNHEY and CDR2 is SVGAGI in the germline V gene. V was clipped by 0 bases and J by 6 bases; unmatched bases: 8. CDR3 nucleotide sequence: TGTGCCAGCAGTTACTCGAAGCCGTCTAGCGGGGGGGATACGCAGTATTTT. Translation gives CASSYSKPSSGGDTQYF.

This clonotype was counted a few times. The rearrangement uses TRBV9 and TRBJ1-1; 7 nucleotides line up with TRBD1. This CDR3 contains 14 residues. CDR1 and CDR2 (germline): SGDLS, YYNGEE. The junction had 6 bases not matched to a gene; V was cut back by 0 bases and J by 7 bases. CDR3 coding DNA: TGTGCCAGCAGCGTAGATCCAGGGGGTTTTGAAGCTTTCTTT. This gives the protein CASSVDPGGFEAFF.

This clonotype was seen repeatedly, ten times or more. J is TRBJ2-1 and V is TRBV7-8, with 14 bases identical to TRBD2. The junction had 6 bases not matched to a gene; V was cut back by 4 bases and J by 7 bases. Germline values: CDR1 SGHVS, CDR2 FQNEAQ. CDR3 length equals 16 residues. As DNA, the CDR3 is TGTGCCAGCAGCTCCCGACTAGCGGGGGGGCGTAATGAGCAGTTCTTC. Translated: CASSSRLAGGRNEQFF. Drawing the rest from reference TRBV7-8 and TRBJ2-1, the complete variable domain is GAGVSQSPRYKVAKRGQDVALRCDPISGHVSLFWYQQALGQGPEFLTYFQNEAQLDKSGLPSDRFFAERPEGSVSTLKIQRTQQEDSAVYLCASSSRLAGGRNEQFFGPGTRLTVL.

This clonotype was observed many times. V gene TRBV7-2 combines with J gene TRBJ2-7; TRBD1 matches 10 bases. The CDR3 covers 14 residues. CDR1 is SGHTA and CDR2 is FQGNSA in the germline V gene. V lost 3 bases, J lost 2 bases, and 1 base stayed unmatched. The CDR3 is CASSFGTGAYEQYF. CDR3 nucleotide sequence: TGTGCCAGCAGCTTTGGGACAGGGGCCTACGAGCAGTACTTC.

The chain carries TRBV7-6 and TRBJ2-7; the D is unclear. Per germline, CDR1 SGHVS and CDR2 FNYEAQ. The CDR3 has 16 residues. V lost 2 bases and J 3 bases, leaving 17 bases between the germline ends. The CDR3 loop reads CASSLLVSLGNYEQYF. CDR3 nucleotides: TGTGCCAGCAGCTTATTGGTCTCCCTGGGCAACTACGAGCAGTACTTC.

This clonotype was found a few times. The rearrangement joins TRBV27 to TRBJ2-4; no firm D call. V was shortened by 3 bases and J by 3 bases, with 9 bases between the two germline ends. Looked up from germline, CDR1 is MNHEY and CDR2 is SMNVEV (reference sequence). The CDR3 has 14 amino acids. Written as DNA, the CDR3 is TGTGCCAGCAGTTTGGGTGGGGACAAAAACATTCAGTACTTC. Encoded protein: CASSLGGDKNIQYF.

This clonotype was detected only a few times. This chain joins TRBV6-1 and TRBJ2-1, with D possibly being TRBD1 (6 bases). The germline V gene has CDR1 MNHNS and CDR2 SASEGT. The CDR3 loop spans 11 amino acids. Trimming cost V 10 bases and J 5 bases, with 9 bases left between them. The CDR3 DNA reads as TGTGCCAACAGGGCCCACAATGAGCAGTTCTTC. Protein: CANRAHNEQFF.

Concerning this clonotype itself: One junction end does not reproduce the germline sequence, and a read error may be involved. The rearrangement joins TRBV3-1 to TRBJ2-6; no firm D call. Germline values: CDR1 LGHDT, CDR2 YNNKEL (reference sequence). CDR3 length equals 16 residues. CDR3 bases: TGTGCCTCGGGTGACCAGCCCCTCTCTGGGACCAACGTCCTGACTTTC. This translates into CASGDQPLSGTNVLTF.

J is TRBJ2-7 and V is TRBV5-1, with D perhaps TRBD2 (7 bases). Trimming cost V 4 bases and J 2 bases, with 16 bases left between them. This CDR3 has 15 residues. Per the germline V gene, CDR1 is SGHRS and CDR2 is YFSETQ. The CDR3 region is CASSPEGGLTYEQYF. CDR3 bases: TGCGCCAGCAGCCCCGAGGGGGGGCTAACCTACGAGCAGTACTTC. The whole variable domain, filled in from reference TRBV5-1 and TRBJ2-7, reads KAGVTQTPRYLIKTRGQQVTLSCSPISGHRSVSWYQQTPGQGLQFLFEYFSETQRNKGNFPGRFSGRQFSNSRSEMNVSTLELGDSALYLCASSPEGGLTYEQYFGPGTRLTVT.

The chain joins TRBV19 to TRBJ2-1, with D possibly matching TRBD1 (6 bases). Germline CDR1 and CDR2: LNHDA and SQIVND (reference sequence). The V and J ends lost 3 bases and 6 bases respectively, with 12 bases between them. This CDR3 is 14 amino acids long. CDR3 amino acids: CASSIWGLPNEQFF. The CDR3 DNA reads as TGTGCCAGTAGTATCTGGGGGCTACCCAATGAGCAGTTCTTC.

The rearrangement uses TRBV29-1 and TRBJ2-2; 8 bases are shared with TRBD1. Germline trimming cut 4 bases from V and 4 bases from J; bases unmatched to any gene: 5. The germline gives CDR1 SQVTM, CDR2 ANQGSEA. CDR3 length equals 14 residues. In DNA, the CDR3 is TGCAGCGTTGGTGCGACAGGGGTCACCGGGGAGCTGTTTTTT. This encodes CSVGATGVTGELFF.

This clonotype has only a few counts. The V gene is TRBV6-1, the J gene TRBJ2-7; D is unclear. Germline CDR1 MNHNS, CDR2 SASEGT. Trimming took off 5 bases at V and 0 bases at J, with 11 bases between the two ends. This CDR3 is 14 amino acids long. The CDR3 here is CASSPGDDSYEQYF. The CDR3 DNA is TGTGCCAGCAGTCCCGGAGACGACTCCTACGAGCAGTACTTC.

V gene TRBV12-3 or TRBV12-4 combines with J gene TRBJ2-6; TRBD1 matches 8 bases. This CDR3 spans 17 amino acids. V gave up 1 base and J gave up 2 bases; unmatched junction bases: 4. CDR3 amino acids: CASSLGTGRTGANVLTF. The CDR3 nucleotides read TGTGCCAGCAGTTTAGGGACAGGGAGGACTGGGGCCAACGTCCTGACTTTC.

The CDR3 protein is CASTLIGGGGELFF. The CDR3 nucleotides read TGTGCCAGCACCCTTATCGGGGGGGGGGGCGAGCTGTTTTTT. The rearrangement uses TRBV27 and TRBJ2-2, with 8 positions matching TRBD2. The CDR3 loop spans 14 amino acids. The junction had 12 bases not matched to a gene; V was cut back by 7 bases and J by 11 bases. Germline CDR1 MNHEY, CDR2 SMNVEV (reference sequence).

This clonotype showed up many times. The chain couples TRBV7-2 to TRBJ2-6; D ambiguous. V was trimmed by 1 base and J by 0 bases, leaving 7 bases between them. CDR1 and CDR2 (germline): SGHTA, FQGNSA. The CDR3 totals 16 residues. CDR3 nucleotides: TGTGCCAGCAGCTTAGGTTTATACTCTGGGGCCAACGTCCTGACTTTC. Its protein product is CASSLGLYSGANVLTF.

This clonotype has at least ten counts. CDR3 protein: CASSSPKAGAHFTVSYEQYF. CDR3 sequence (DNA): TGTGCCAGCAGCTCCCCCAAAGCGGGGGCCCACTTCACTGTTTCCTACGAGCAGTACTTC. The V call is TRBV11-3, the J call TRBJ2-7, with 8 bases lining up with TRBD2. Germline-derived CDR1 and CDR2 are SGHNT and YENEEA. The J segment lost 1 base and the V segment lost 4 bases, leaving 21 bases of the junction unmatched. The CDR3 is made up of 20 amino acids.

V and J are TRBV6-6 and TRBJ2-7; 11 bases fit TRBD2. The CDR3 runs to 15 residues. From germline, CDR1 is MNHNY and CDR2 SVGAGI (reference sequence). V was pared by 6 bases and J by 5 bases, with 9 bases of the junction left unmatched. The CDR3 sequence is CASRDRLAGLDEQYF. The CDR3 DNA reads TGTGCCAGCAGGGACCGACTAGCGGGGTTGGACGAGCAGTACTTC.

This clonotype occurred a few times. The chain employs TRBV19 and TRBJ2-4; no firm D call. Trimming removed 3 bases from V and 0 bases from J, with 9 bases in between. The CDR3 sequence is 15 residues long. Per the germline V gene, CDR1 is LNHDA and CDR2 is SQIVND (reference sequence). DNA for the CDR3: TGTGCCAGTAGTATGACATCAACAGCCAAAAACATTCAGTACTTC. Translated, it gives CASSMTSTAKNIQYF.

The table lists this clonotype with a few counts. The rearrangement uses TRBV2 and TRBJ2-3; D gene unclear. Germline CDR1 and CDR2: SNHLY and FYNNEI. This CDR3 is 10 amino acids long. V was clipped by 7 bases and J by 5 bases, with 4 bases between them. CDR3 coding DNA: TGTGCCAGCATCGTAGATACGCAGTATTTT. Its protein product is CASIVDTQYF.

There are many counts of this clonotype. V gene TRBV6-6 combines with J gene TRBJ2-2; 15 positions match TRBD2. J gave up 8 bases and V 4 bases, and 14 bases lay outside the gene matches. The CDR3 is 19 amino acids. CDR1 is MNHNY and CDR2 is SVGAGI in the germline V gene (reference sequence). The CDR3 DNA follows: TGTGCCAGCAGTTCCCCCGGACTAGCGGGGGGGCCGACTCCTGGGGAGCTGTTTTTT. It translates to CASSSPGLAGGPTPGELFF.

This clonotype came up many times. The CDR3 nucleotides are TGTGCCATCAGTGAGGCCGGTCCCGGGACTAGCGGGGGATCGCCTTGGAATGAGCAGTTCTTC. Its protein is CAISEAGPGTSGGSPWNEQFF. The V call is TRBV10-3, the J call TRBJ2-1, with 14 bases fitting TRBD2. J lost 7 bases, V lost 2 bases, and 19 bases had no gene match. The CDR3 runs 21 residues. The V gene's germline CDR1 is ENHRY and CDR2 SYGVKD.

This clonotype was seen many times. The chain recombines TRBV7-6 with TRBJ1-1; D not resolved. V lost 2 bases, J lost 0 bases, and 10 bases lay in between. Germline assignment: CDR1 SGHVS and CDR2 FNYEAQ. The CDR3 length is 15 residues. CDR3 amino acids: CASSLFPGMNTEAFF. Written as DNA, the CDR3 is TGTGCCAGCAGCTTATTTCCGGGTATGAACACTGAAGCTTTCTTT.